The 5 T cell receptor beta chains given below trace back to one sample, sequenced in a study of response to subunit inactivated influenza vaccine. Via MiXCR, TCRdb re-called the RT-PCR reads, giving one row per CDR3 protein. The sample yields approximately 730,000 distinct CDR3 sequences, about 15% seen once. The source material was PBMCs from blood, sampled around 15 days before vaccination. These receptor sequences come from a man aged 45 to 65 who received an inactivated influenza vaccine.

This clonotype was recorded many times. The V and J genes are TRBV6-1 and TRBJ1-5; no firm D call. Looked up from germline, CDR1 is MNHNS and CDR2 is SASEGT. V was cut by 4 bases and J by 9 bases, with 19 bases left in between. The CDR3 loop spans 15 amino acids. CDR3 coding DNA: TGTGCCAGCAGTGCCCCTACTAGGGCCGCACGGCCCCAGCATTTT. Encoded protein: CASSAPTRAARPQHF.

There are many counts of this clonotype. The chain uses TRBV12-3 or TRBV12-4 and TRBJ2-3, with TRBD2 identical over 13 bases. The CDR3 is 15 residues long. The ends lost 5 bases at V and 10 bases at J; junction bases unmatched: 9. In DNA form, the CDR3 reads TGTGCCAGCAGTCAAACTAGCGGGAGGGCCGGGGCGCAGTATTTT. It codes for CASSQTSGRAGAQYF.

The gene calls are TRBV4-2 and TRBJ2-2; the D is unclear. This CDR3 is 18 amino acids long. Per germline, CDR1 LGHNA and CDR2 YNFKEQ. V shed 3 bases and J shed 0 bases, with 17 bases lying between them. The CDR3 sequence is CASSQFYEWVPNTGELFF. Written as DNA, the CDR3 is TGTGCCAGCAGCCAGTTCTACGAGTGGGTCCCGAACACCGGGGAGCTGTTTTTT.

The chain couples TRBV19 to TRBJ2-2, with D hard to call. Looked up from germline, CDR1 is LNHDA and CDR2 is SQIVND (reference sequence). The V gene lost 2 bases and the J gene lost 6 bases, with 7 bases spanning the gap. The CDR3 length is 13 residues. The CDR3 nucleotides read TGTGCCAGTAGTATAAGGGTCCCCGGGGAGCTGTTTTTT. Translated, it gives CASSIRVPGELFF.

The V gene is TRBV2, the J gene TRBJ2-5; no clear D gene. The V and J ends lost 7 bases and 3 bases respectively, with 9 bases between them. This CDR3 has 12 residues. Germline values: CDR1 SNHLY, CDR2 FYNNEI. The CDR3 bases are TGTGCCAGCACTGGCGTGGAAGAGACCCAGTACTTC. It encodes CASTGVEETQYF.